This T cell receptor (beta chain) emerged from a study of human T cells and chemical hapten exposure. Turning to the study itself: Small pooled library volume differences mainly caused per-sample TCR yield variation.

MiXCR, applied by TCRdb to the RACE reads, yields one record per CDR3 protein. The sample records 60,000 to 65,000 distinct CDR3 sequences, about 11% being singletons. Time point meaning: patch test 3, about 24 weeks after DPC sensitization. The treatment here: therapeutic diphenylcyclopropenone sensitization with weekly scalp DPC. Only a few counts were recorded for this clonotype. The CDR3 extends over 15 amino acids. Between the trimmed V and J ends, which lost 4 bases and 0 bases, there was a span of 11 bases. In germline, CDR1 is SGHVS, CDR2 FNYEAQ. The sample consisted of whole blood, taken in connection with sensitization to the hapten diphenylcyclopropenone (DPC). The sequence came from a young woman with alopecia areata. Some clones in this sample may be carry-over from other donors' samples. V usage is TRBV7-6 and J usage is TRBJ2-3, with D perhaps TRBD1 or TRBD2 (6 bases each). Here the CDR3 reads CASSSRGLSTDTQYF. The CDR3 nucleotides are TGTGCCAGCAGCTCCCGGGGGCTAAGCACAGATACGCAGTATTTT.